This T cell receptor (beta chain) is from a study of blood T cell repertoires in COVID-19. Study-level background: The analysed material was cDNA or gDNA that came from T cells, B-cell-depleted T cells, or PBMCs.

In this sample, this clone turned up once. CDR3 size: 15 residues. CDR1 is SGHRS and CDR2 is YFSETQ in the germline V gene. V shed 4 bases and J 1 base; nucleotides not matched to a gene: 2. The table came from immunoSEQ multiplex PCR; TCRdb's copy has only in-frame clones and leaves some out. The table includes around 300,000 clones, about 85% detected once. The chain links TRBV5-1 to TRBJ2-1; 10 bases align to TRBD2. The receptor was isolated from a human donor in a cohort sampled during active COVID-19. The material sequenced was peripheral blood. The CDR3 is CASSGAGGSYNEQFF. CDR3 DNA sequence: TGCGCCAGCAGCGGAGCGGGAGGGTCCTACAATGAGCAGTTCTTC.